The source of this TCR beta chain is a study of early T cells in non-severe SARS-CoV-2 infection. This clonotype was counted at least ten times. Germline V lookup: CDR1 DFQATT, CDR2 SNEGSKA (reference sequence). CDR3 size: 13 residues. Trimming cost V 5 bases and J 5 bases; bases outside gene matches: 4. TCRdb independently ran MiXCR on the 5' RACE reads; one entry per CDR3 protein. Of 30,000 to 35,000 distinct CDR3 sequences listed, roughly 5.1% were seen once; the top ten hold around 10%. The sample taken for sequencing was whole blood. The sequence derives from an adult who was a healthcare worker with PCR-confirmed SARS-CoV-2 infection or an uninfected control (not recorded which). J is TRBJ2-2 and V is TRBV20-1; TRBD2 matches 8 bases. DNA of the CDR3: TGCAGTGCTTGGACTAGCAGGACCGGGGAGCTGTTTTTT. This gives the protein CSAWTSRTGELFF.